This T cell receptor (beta chain) was profiled in a study of blood T cell repertoires in COVID-19. The V end lost 4 bases, the J end lost 2 bases, and 6 bases lay between the germline ends. Germline CDR1 reads SGHTS; CDR2 reads YDEGEE. CDR3 length: 12 amino acids. Measured with immunoSEQ multiplex PCR; TCRdb has only the in-frame clones, and not every one. The profile shows around 150,000 clones, under 90% of them singletons. In assigning cohorts, the study relied on participant-reported clinical history. This chain links TRBV5-8 with TRBJ1-2, with D possibly TRBD1 on 5 matching bases. The TCR was taken from a woman between 55 and 75 years old who had recovered from COVID-19. The sample consisted of PBMCs or T cells enriched from blood (not recorded which). CDR3 amino acids: CASSHRNYGYTF. The CDR3 DNA is TGTGCCAGCAGCCACAGGAACTATGGCTACACCTTC.